The clone carrying this T cell receptor (beta chain) occurred a few times. Stable Graves' hyperthyroidism meant no ophthalmopathy progression within 18 months. The hyperthyroidism patients had all been newly diagnosed, and their disease duration was under 2 months. Their ages ranged from 18 to 65 years. Lactation, pregnancy, other autoimmune disease or uncontrolled infection excluded patients. CDR1 is MNHEY, CDR2 SVGEGT, per germline. V was trimmed by 10 bases and J by 4 bases, leaving 17 bases between them. This CDR3 is built from 14 residues. What was amplified from RNA transcripts were TCR beta CDR3 regions. A first-round RT-PCR of the TCR CDR3 used the HTBI primer set. TCRdb redid the calling of the multiplex PCR reads with MiXCR, one entry per CDR3 protein. This repertoire shows about 710,000 distinct CDR3 sequences, 16% found once; its top ten account for 8.4%. This record comes from a study of T cells in Graves' hyperthyroidism and ophthalmopathy.

The genes are TRBV6-2 or TRBV6-3 and TRBJ1-5; tentatively, D is TRBD1 (5 bases). This TCR derives from a man younger than 35 with Graves' hyperthyroidism. Material for sequencing was blood. CDR3 sequence: CATNPGIRNQPQHF. In DNA form, the CDR3 reads TGTGCCACCAATCCAGGGATCAGGAATCAGCCCCAGCATTTT.